This TCR beta chain was recorded in a study of graft-versus-host responses after intestinal transplantation. Study outcomes and limitations: Recipient bone marrow held GvH clones, some seen earlier in ileum or blood.

With 5 bases clipped from V and 10 bases from J, the junction kept 17 bases outside the gene matches. The CDR3 has 16 residues. Germline V CDR1 and CDR2: LNHDA, SQIVND (reference sequence). Using immunoSEQ multiplex PCR, the repertoire was profiled, and TCRdb retains in-frame clones only, with some absent. The sample records over 65,000 clones, 85% to 95% being singletons. Worth noting for this clone: Antigen: not known.

The sequence was collected from a human donor who was the organ donor for an intestinal transplant. The V gene is TRBV19, the J gene TRBJ2-1, with 7 bases that match TRBD2. The sequencing here drew on unstimulated CD8+ T cells sorted from spleen or lymph node cells, taken before transplant. DNA for the CDR3: TGTGCCAGTAGTCCCTGGGGCCAGCGGGAACTGACAGAGCAGTTCTTC. This gives the protein CASSPWGQRELTEQFF. Complete variable domain (other parts from reference TRBV19 and TRBJ2-1): DGGITQSPKYLFRKEGQNVTLSCEQNLNHDAMYWYRQDPGQGLRLIYYSQIVNDFQKGDIAEGYSVSREKKESFPLTVTSAQKNPTAFYLCASSPWGQRELTEQFFGPGTRLTVL.